Sequencing of this TCR beta chain was carried out in a study of identical twins. Template switching introduced a universal primer site, and the cDNA bore unique molecular identifiers. TCRdb itself ran the 5' RACE reads through MiXCR, one entry per CDR3 protein. Of roughly 770,000 distinct CDR3 sequences listed, 15% to 20% are singletons. The same sample was also studied in work on T cells expressing NK-cell markers. As that study records: Sorted CD3+CD56+NKG2C+, CD3+CD56+NKG2C- and CD3+CD56-NKG2C+ T cells supplied TCR beta repertoires. The authors restricted sorting to alpha-beta TCR T cells with an anti-gamma-delta TCR antibody in several experiments. About six of the donors carried dominant NKG2C+ clonotypes that took up 1.0-7.0% of their CD8+ T cells.

This clonotype was sampled from a woman younger than 30 in good health. The sample comprised PBMCs.

The chain's CDR3 is CASSQDQGTPREQYF. The CDR3 nucleotides read TGCGCCAGCAGCCAAGATCAGGGGACTCCCCGGGAGCAGTACTTC. The chain links TRBV4-3 to TRBJ2-7, with D perhaps matching TRBD1 or TRBD2 (6 bases each). The ends were cut back, 0 bases at V and 7 bases at J, with 16 bases in the middle. The CDR3 has 15 amino acids. The germline CDR1 and CDR2 sequences are LGHNA and YSLEER.